This T cell receptor (beta chain) was identified in a study of blood T cell repertoires in COVID-19. Study-level background: The samples span acute and convalescent COVID-19 from the United States, Italy and Spain. In each case, the material was cDNA or gDNA derived from T cells, B-cell-depleted T cells, or PBMCs.

The CDR3 has 16 residues. V dropped 2 bases and J dropped 7; count of bases not matched to a gene: 11. Germline lookup yields CDR1 SGHRS and CDR2 YFSETQ. This clone was observed a single time. Original handling: Estimates of nucleated cell counts were drawn from the amplification of reference gene primers. Using immunoSEQ multiplex PCR, the repertoire was profiled, and TCRdb retains in-frame clones only, with some absent. V, J and clone size are taken as reported in that table, and D and trimming were inferred from the DNA itself. The repertoire includes a few hundred thousand clones, about 85% of them detected once, and 3.5% to 4% sits in the top ten.

This receptor was taken from a young woman with acute or convalescent COVID-19. The sequencing input was peripheral blood. This chain connects TRBV5-1 to TRBJ2-7; 11 bases fit TRBD1. The CDR3 spells CASSLGTGTGGREQYF. CDR3 DNA: TGCGCCAGCAGCTTAGGGACCGGGACAGGGGGGCGGGAGCAGTACTTC.